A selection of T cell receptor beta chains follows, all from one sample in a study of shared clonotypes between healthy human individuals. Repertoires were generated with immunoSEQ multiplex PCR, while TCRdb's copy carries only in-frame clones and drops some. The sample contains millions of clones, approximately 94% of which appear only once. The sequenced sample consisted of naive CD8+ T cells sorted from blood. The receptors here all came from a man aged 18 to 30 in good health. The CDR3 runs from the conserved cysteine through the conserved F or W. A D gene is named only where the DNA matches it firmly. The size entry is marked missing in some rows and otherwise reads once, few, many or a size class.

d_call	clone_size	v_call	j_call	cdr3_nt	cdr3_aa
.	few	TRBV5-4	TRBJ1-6	TGTGCCAGCAGCGTTACAGGGTCCCTCAATTCACCCCTCCACTTT	CASSVTGSLNSPLHF
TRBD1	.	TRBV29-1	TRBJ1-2	TGCAGCGTTTTTGGAACAGGGGGCGAAGGCTACACCTTC	CSVFGTGGEGYTF
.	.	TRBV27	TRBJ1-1	TGTGCCAGCAGTTTTAACGTTGGGGTGAACACTGAAGCTTTCTTT	CASSFNVGVNTEAFF
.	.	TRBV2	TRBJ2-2	TGTGCCAGCTCACAGGGAGTGGGGAACACCGGGGAGCTGTTTTTT	CASSQGVGNTGELFF
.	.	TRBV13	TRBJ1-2	TGTGCCAGCAGCCTCCAATTGGAGGGCGCTAACTATGGCTACACCTTC	CASSLQLEGANYGYTF
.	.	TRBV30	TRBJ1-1	TGTGCCTGGACCCCGATCGACACTGAAGCTTTCTTT	CAWTPIDTEAFF
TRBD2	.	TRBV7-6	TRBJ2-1	TGTGCCAGCAGCTTAGTGTCAAGCGGGAGGGAAGGGCAGTTCTTC	CASSLVSSGREGQFF
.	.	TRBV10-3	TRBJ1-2	TGTGCCATCAGTTTCGGTGAAACCGGCTACACCTTC	CAISFGETGYTF
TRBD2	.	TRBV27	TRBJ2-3	TGTGCCAGCAGTCCGAGACTAGCGAGCACAGATACGCAGTATTTT	CASSPRLASTDTQYF
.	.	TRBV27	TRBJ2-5	TGTGCCAGCGGTGGCGGAACACAAGAGACCCAGTACTTC	CASGGGTQETQYF
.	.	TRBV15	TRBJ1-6	TGTGCCACCAGCAGAGTGGATTCACCCCTCCACTTT	CATSRVDSPLHF
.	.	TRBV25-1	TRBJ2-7	TGTGCCAGCAGTCCGGGAGACTACGAGCAGTACTTC	CASSPGDYEQYF
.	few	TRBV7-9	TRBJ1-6	TGTGCCAGCATGACGGATTCACCCCTCCACTTT	CASMTDSPLHF
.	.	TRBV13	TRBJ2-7	TGTGCCAGCAGCCCCAGCCCCTACGAGCAGTACTTC	CASSPSPYEQYF
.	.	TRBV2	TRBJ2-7	TGTGCCAGCACCTCCGAGGGAGGGGGCTCCTACGAGCAGTACTTC	CASTSEGGGSYEQYF
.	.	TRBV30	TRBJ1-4	TGTGCCTGGAGTCTCGGGCAGGGAGGTGAAAAACTGTTTTTT	CAWSLGQGGEKLFF
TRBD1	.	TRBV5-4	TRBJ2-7	TGTGCCAGCAGCCAGGACAGGGGAGGACCTTTTGGGCAGTACTTC	CASSQDRGGPFGQYF
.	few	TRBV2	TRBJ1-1	TGTGCCAGCATTACAGACGAAGCTTTCTTT	CASITDEAFF
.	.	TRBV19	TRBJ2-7	TGTGCCAGTAGTATTGAGACATTCTCCTACGAGCAGTACTTC	CASSIETFSYEQYF
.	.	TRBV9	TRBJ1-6	TGTGCCAGCAGCGTAGCCGGAGGGGGGGATCAGCCTTCACCCCTCCACTTT	CASSVAGGGDQPSPLHF
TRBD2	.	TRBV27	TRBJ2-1	TGTGCCAGCAGTCAGCGGGAGGGGTACGATGAGCAGTTCTTC	CASSQREGYDEQFF
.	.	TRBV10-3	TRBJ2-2	TGTGCCATCAGTGAGGGGTCAGGGTTCAGGAACACCGGGGAGCTGTTTTTT	CAISEGSGFRNTGELFF
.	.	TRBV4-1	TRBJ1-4	TGCGCCAGCAGCCTTGAAGGGGGATTCAATGAAAAACTGTTTTTT	CASSLEGGFNEKLFF
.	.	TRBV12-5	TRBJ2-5	TGTGCTAGTGGTACAGGGAATATGGAGACCCAGTACTTC	CASGTGNMETQYF
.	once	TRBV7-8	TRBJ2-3	TGTGCCAGCAGCTTAGCGGGGTGGGAGGGCACAGATACGCAGTATTTT	CASSLAGWEGTDTQYF
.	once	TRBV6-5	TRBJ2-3	TGTGCCGTCTCGCGGGAAGGGCTAGGCACAGATACGCAGTATTTT	CAVSREGLGTDTQYF
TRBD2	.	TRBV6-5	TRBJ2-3	TGTGCCAGCAGTTATTGGGGCGGGGGATTCACAGATACGCAGTATTTT	CASSYWGGGFTDTQYF
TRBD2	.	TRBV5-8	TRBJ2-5	TGTGCCAGCAGCCCCGGGACTAGCGTACAAGAGACCCAGTACTTC	CASSPGTSVQETQYF
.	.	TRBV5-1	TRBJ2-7	TGCGCCAGCAGCTCCCCCGGTAAGGGTTCCTGGTACGAGCAGTACTTC	CASSSPGKGSWYEQYF
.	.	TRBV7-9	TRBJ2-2	TGTGCCAGCAGCTTCCCATTTGGGGACGGGGAGCTGTTTTTT	CASSFPFGDGELFF
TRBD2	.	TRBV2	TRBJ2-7	TGTGCCAGCAGAGCGGGAGCTTTTACCTACGAGCAGTACTTC	CASRAGAFTYEQYF
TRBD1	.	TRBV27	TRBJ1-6	TGTGCCAGCAGTTCCCGACAGGGTGGTTCACCCCTCCACTTT	CASSSRQGGSPLHF
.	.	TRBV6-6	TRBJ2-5	TGTGCCAGCAGTTACTTAACAGGGTTTGGGGAGACCCAGTACTTC	CASSYLTGFGETQYF
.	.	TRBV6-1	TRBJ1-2	TGTGCCAGCAGTGAACCCCCCGCAAACTATGGCTACACCTTC	CASSEPPANYGYTF
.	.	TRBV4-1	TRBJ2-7	TGCGCCAGCAGCCAAGTTGTAGGTAGCTCCTACGAGCAGTACTTC	CASSQVVGSSYEQYF
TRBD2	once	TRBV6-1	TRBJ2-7	TGTGCCAGCAGTGAAGAATCGGGGGGTTACGAGCAGTACTTC	CASSEESGGYEQYF
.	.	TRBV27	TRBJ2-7	TGTGCCAGCAGTTTGGGACGCCAATACGAGCAGTACTTC	CASSLGRQYEQYF
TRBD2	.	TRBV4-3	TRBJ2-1	TGCGCCAGCAGCCAGGGGGAGGGCACAGAGCAGTTCTTC	CASSQGEGTEQFF
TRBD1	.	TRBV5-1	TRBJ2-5	TGCGCCAGCAGCTTGGGCGAGACAGGGATTTTCGAGACCCAGTACTTC	CASSLGETGIFETQYF
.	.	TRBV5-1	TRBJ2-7	TGCGCCAGCAGCCCAGGGGCTGGGGGCCGTGAGTCTGAGCAGTACTTC	CASSPGAGGRESEQYF
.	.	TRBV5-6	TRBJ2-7	TGTGCCAGCAGCGGGATGGGCTACGAGCAGTACTTC	CASSGMGYEQYF
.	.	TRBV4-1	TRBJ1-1	TGCGCCAGCAGTACCAACAGGGCTACCTTAAGGAACACTGAAGCTTTCTTT	CASSTNRATLRNTEAFF
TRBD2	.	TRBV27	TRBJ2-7	TGTGCCAGCAGTTTCTCCTCCGGGACTAGAATCTACGAGCAGTACTTC	CASSFSSGTRIYEQYF
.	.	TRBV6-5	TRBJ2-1	TGTGCCAGCAGTTACAGGGACTGGACCTACAATGAGCAGTTCTTC	CASSYRDWTYNEQFF
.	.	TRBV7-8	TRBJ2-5	TGTGCCAGCAGCCTCCGCCTTAGGGGCGGTTCAGAGACCCAGTACTTC	CASSLRLRGGSETQYF
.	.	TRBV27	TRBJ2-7	TGTGCCAGCAGTTTAGGCTCAACCTACGAGCAGTACTTC	CASSLGSTYEQYF
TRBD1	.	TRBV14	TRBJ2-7	TGTGCCAGCGGATTAACAGGGGGCTACGAGCAGTACTTC	CASGLTGGYEQYF
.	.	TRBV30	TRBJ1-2	TGTGCCTGGAGCAAGGGAAACTATGGCTACACCTTC	CAWSKGNYGYTF
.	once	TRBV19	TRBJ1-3	TGTGCCAGTAGTTTGTCGGTCTCTGGAAACACCATATATTTT	CASSLSVSGNTIYF
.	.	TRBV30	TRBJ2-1	TGTGCCTGGAGTCTTCTTCGACTAGACAATGAGCAGTTCTTC	CAWSLLRLDNEQFF
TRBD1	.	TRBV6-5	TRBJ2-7	TGTGCCAGCAGTTACGCACAGGGGGTAGGGGAGCAGTACTTC	CASSYAQGVGEQYF
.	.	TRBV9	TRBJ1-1	TGTGCCAGCAGCGCGGAGGCCGGGATGAACACTGAAGCTTTCTTT	CASSAEAGMNTEAFF
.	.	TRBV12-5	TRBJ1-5	TGTGCTCGGAGGTATAGCAATCAGCCCCAGCATTTT	CARRYSNQPQHF
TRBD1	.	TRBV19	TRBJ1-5	TGTGCCAGTAGCTCCGGGACAGTATATCAGCCCCAGCATTTT	CASSSGTVYQPQHF
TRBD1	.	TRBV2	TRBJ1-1	TGTGCCACCAGCAGGGGGAAGGGCACTGAAGCTTTCTTT	CATSRGKGTEAFF